This T cell receptor beta chain stems from a study of cytomegalovirus exposure and HLA in healthy donors. The PCR used 60 Vbeta and 13 Jbeta primers. Assay used: immunoSEQ multiplex PCR; TCRdb lists only in-frame clones, some missing. The repertoire consists of some 190,000 clones, with less than 80% occurring once and the leading ten covering around 1.6%. CDR3 size: 19 residues. Germline trimming cut 4 bases from V and 0 bases from J; bases unmatched to any gene: 16. Germline loops: CDR1 SGHDN, CDR2 FVKESK. Of note for this clone: Its antigen is still unknown.

The study's findings and limits: Later analysis identified a missense DCLRE1C variant that was linked to TCR beta V- and J-gene trimming.

The origin of this receptor is a young man in good health and CMV-seronegative. Sample: PBMCs. The V and J genes are TRBV14 and TRBJ2-5; TRBD1 matches 8 bases. CDR3 in amino acids: CASSPTGALTPLYQETQYF. As DNA, the CDR3 is TGTGCCAGCAGCCCGACAGGGGCCCTGACTCCCTTGTACCAAGAGACCCAGTACTTC.